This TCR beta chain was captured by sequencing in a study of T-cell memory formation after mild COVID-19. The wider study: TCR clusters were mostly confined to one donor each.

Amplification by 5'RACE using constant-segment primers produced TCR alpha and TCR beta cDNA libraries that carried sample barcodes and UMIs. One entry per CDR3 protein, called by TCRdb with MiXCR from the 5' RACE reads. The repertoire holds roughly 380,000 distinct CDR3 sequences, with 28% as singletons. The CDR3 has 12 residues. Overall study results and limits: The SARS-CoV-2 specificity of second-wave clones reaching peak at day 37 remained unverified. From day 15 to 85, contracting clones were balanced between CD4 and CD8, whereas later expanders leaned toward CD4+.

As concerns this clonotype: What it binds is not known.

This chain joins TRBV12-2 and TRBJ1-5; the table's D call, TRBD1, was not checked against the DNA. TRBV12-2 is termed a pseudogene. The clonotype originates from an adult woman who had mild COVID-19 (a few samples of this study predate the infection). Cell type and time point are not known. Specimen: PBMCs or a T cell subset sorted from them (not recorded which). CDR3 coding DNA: TGTGCAAGTCGCTCTCGGAACAGTTATCAGCATTTT. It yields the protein CASRSRNSYQHF.